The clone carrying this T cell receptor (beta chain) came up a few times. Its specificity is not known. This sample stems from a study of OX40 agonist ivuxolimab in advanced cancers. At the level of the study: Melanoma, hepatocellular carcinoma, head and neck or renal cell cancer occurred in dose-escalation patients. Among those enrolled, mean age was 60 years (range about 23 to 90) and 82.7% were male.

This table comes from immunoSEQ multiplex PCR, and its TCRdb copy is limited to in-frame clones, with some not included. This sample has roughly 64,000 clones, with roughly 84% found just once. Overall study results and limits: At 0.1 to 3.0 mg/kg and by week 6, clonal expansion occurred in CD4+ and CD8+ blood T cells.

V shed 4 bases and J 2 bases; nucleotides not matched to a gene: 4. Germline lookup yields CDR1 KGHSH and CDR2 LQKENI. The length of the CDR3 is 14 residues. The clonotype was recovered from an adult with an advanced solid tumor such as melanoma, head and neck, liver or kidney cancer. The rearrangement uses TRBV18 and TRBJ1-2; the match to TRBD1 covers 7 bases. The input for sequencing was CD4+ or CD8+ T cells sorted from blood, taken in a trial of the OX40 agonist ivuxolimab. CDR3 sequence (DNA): TGTGCCAGCTCACTTGACAGGGCGAACTATGGCTACACCTTC. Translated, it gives CASSLDRANYGYTF. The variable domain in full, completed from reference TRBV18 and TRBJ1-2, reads NAGVMQNPRHLVRRRGQEARLRCSPMKGHSHVYWYRQLPEEGLKFMVYLQKENIIDESGMPKERFSAEFPKEGPSILRIQQVVRGDSAAYFCASSLDRANYGYTFGSGTRLTVV.